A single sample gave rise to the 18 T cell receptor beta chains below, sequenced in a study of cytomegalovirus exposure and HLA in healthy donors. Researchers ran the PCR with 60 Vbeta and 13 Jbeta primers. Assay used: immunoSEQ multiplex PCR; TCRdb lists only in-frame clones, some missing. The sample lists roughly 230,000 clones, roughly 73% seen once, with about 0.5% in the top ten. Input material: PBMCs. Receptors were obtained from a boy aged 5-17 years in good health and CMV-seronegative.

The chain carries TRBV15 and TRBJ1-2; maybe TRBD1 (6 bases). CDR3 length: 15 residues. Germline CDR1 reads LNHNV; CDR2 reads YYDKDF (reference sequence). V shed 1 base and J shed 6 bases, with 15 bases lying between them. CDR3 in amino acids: CATSRGTGRGNGYTF. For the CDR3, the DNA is TGTGCCACCAGCAGAGGTACAGGGAGGGGGAATGGCTACACCTTC.

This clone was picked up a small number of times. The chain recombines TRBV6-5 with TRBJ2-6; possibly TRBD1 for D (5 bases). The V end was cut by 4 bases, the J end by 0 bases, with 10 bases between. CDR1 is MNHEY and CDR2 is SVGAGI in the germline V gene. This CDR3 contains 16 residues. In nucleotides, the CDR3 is TGTGCCAGCAGTTCCCCAGGGTTCTCTGGGGCCAACGTCCTGACTTTC. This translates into CASSSPGFSGANVLTF.

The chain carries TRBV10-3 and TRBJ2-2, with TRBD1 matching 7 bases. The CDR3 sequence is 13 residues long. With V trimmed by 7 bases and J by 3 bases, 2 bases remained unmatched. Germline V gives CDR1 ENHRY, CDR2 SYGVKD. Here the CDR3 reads CAINQGDTGELFF. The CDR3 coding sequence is TGTGCCATCAACCAGGGGGACACCGGGGAGCTGTTTTTT.

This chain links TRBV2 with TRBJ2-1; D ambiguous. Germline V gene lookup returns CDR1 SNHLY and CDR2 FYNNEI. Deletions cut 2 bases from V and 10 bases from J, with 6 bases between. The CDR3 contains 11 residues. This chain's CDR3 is CASSEQAEQFF. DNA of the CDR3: TGTGCCAGCAGTGAACAGGCGGAGCAGTTCTTC.

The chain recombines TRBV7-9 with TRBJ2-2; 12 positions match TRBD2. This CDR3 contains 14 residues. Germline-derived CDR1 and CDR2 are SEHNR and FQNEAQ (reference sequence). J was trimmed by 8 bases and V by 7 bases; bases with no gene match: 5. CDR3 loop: CASTRLAGVGELFF. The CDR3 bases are TGTGCCAGCACCAGACTAGCGGGAGTTGGGGAGCTGTTTTTT.

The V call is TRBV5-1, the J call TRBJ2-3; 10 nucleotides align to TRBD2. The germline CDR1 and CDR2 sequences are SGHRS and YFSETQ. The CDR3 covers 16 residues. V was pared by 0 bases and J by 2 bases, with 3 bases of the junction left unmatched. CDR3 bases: TGCGCCAGCAGCTTGGGAGCGGGGGGGCCCACAGATACGCAGTATTTT. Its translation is CASSLGAGGPTDTQYF. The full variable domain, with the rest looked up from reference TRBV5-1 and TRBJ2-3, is KAGVTQTPRYLIKTRGQQVTLSCSPISGHRSVSWYQQTPGQGLQFLFEYFSETQRNKGNFPGRFSGRQFSNSRSEMNVSTLELGDSALYLCASSLGAGGPTDTQYFGPGTRLTVL.

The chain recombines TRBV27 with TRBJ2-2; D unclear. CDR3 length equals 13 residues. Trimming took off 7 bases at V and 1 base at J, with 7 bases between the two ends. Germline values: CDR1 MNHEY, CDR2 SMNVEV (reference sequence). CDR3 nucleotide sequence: TGTGCCAGCACGAATAGGAACACCGGGGAGCTGTTTTTT. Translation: CASTNRNTGELFF.

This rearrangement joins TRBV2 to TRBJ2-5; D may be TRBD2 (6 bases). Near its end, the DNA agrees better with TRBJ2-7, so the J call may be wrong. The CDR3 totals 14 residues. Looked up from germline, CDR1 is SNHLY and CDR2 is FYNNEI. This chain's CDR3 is CASSPLDGSYEQYF. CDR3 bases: TGTGCCAGCAGTCCTCTGGACGGGAGTTACGAGCAGTACTTC.

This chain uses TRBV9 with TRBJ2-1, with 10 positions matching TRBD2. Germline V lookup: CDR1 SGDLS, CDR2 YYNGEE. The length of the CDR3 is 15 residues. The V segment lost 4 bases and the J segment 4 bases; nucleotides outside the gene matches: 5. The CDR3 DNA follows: TGTGCCAGCAGCTTGGGGACTAGCGCTTACAATGAGCAGTTCTTC. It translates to CASSLGTSAYNEQFF.

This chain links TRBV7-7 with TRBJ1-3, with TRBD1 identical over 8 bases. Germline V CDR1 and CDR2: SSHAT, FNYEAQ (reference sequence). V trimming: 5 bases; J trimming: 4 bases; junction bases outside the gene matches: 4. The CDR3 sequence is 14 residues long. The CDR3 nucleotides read TGTGCCAGCAGCCCACAGGGGGACGGAAACACCATATATTTT. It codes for CASSPQGDGNTIYF.

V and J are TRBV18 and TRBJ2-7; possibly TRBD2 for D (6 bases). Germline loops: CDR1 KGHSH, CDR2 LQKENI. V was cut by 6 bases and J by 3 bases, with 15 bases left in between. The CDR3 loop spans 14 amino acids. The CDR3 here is CASSKGLSNYEQYF. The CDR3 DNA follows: TGTGCCAGCTCCAAGGGACTCTCAAACTACGAGCAGTACTTC.

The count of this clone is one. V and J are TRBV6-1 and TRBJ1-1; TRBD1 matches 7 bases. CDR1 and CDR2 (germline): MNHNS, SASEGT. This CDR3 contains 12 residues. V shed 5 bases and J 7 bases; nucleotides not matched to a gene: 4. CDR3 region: CASSPQGGEAFF. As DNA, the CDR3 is TGTGCCAGCAGTCCCCAGGGGGGTGAAGCTTTCTTT.

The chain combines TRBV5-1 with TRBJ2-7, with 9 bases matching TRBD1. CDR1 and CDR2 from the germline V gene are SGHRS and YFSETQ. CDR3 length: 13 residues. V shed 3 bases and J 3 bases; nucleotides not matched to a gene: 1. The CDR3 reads CASSWGQGYEQYF. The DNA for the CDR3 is TGCGCCAGCAGCTGGGGACAGGGCTACGAGCAGTACTTC.

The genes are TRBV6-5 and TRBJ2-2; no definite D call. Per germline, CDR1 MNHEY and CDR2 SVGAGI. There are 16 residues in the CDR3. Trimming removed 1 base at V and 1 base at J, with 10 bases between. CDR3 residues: CASSYFPSGNTGELFF. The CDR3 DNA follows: TGTGCCAGCAGTTACTTTCCCTCAGGGAACACCGGGGAGCTGTTTTTT.

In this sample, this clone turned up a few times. CDR3 coding DNA: TGTGCCAGCAGCGAGGACAGTCATTCACCCCTCCACTTT. Protein product: CASSEDSHSPLHF. The chain employs TRBV6-1 and TRBJ1-6; tentative D call: TRBD1 (6 bases). Trimming removed 6 bases from V and 8 bases from J, with 11 bases in between. The CDR3 is 13 amino acids. Germline lookup yields CDR1 MNHNS and CDR2 SASEGT.

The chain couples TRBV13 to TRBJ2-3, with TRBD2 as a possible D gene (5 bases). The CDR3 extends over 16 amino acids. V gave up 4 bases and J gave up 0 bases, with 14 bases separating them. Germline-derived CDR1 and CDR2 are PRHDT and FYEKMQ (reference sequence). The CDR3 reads CASSSQRRSSTDTQYF. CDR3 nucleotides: TGTGCCAGCAGCTCTCAGCGGCGCTCTAGCACAGATACGCAGTATTTT. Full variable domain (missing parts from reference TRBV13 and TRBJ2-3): AAGVIQSPRHLIKEKRETATLKCYPIPRHDTVYWYQQGPGQDPQFLISFYEKMQSDKGSIPDRFSAQQFSDYHSELNMSSLELGDSALYFCASSSQRRSSTDTQYFGPGTRLTVL.

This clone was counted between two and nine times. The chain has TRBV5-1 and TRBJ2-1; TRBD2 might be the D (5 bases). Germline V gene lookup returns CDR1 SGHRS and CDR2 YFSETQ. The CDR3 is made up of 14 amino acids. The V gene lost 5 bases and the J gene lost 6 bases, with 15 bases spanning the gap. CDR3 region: CASREILRGNEQFF. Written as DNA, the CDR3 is TGCGCCAGCAGGGAGATCCTTCGGGGCAATGAGCAGTTCTTC. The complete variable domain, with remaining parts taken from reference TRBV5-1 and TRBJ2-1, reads KAGVTQTPRYLIKTRGQQVTLSCSPISGHRSVSWYQQTPGQGLQFLFEYFSETQRNKGNFPGRFSGRQFSNSRSEMNVSTLELGDSALYLCASREILRGNEQFFGPGTRLTVL.

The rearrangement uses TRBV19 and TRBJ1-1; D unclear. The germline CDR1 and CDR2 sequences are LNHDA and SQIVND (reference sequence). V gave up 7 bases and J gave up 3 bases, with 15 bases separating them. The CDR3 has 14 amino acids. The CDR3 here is CASTTRRVDTEAFF. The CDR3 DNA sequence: TGTGCCAGTACTACTAGGAGGGTAGACACTGAAGCTTTCTTT.